In this sample, the clone carrying this TCR beta chain turned up many times. This entry comes from a study of CD8 T cells in ankylosing spondylitis. With 3 bases removed from V and 5 bases from J, the gap between germline ends came to 11 bases. Germline CDR1 and CDR2: SGHRS and YFSETQ. The CDR3 sequence is 13 residues long. TCRdb reprocessed the 5' RACE reads via MiXCR and lists one record per CDR3 protein. The sample has 200,000 or so distinct CDR3 sequences, around 24% seen once. This receptor was identified in a male donor with ankylosing spondylitis or in good health (not recorded which). This rearrangement joins TRBV5-1 to TRBJ2-5; no definite D call. The sample consisted of blood, either unsorted or a sorted T cell fraction (not recorded which). CDR3 DNA sequence: TGCGCCAGCAGCTCCCGCCCCCGGGAGACCCAGTACTTC. Translation gives CASSSRPRETQYF.